The 6 T cell receptor beta chains given below trace back to one sample, sequenced in a study of blood T cell repertoires in COVID-19. Libraries were prepared by immunoSEQ multiplex PCR; TCRdb keeps only in-frame clonotypes and omits some of them. The sample yields approximately 180,000 clones, approximately 85% seen once. The sequenced material came from peripheral blood. These receptor sequences come from a man aged 55 to 70 with acute or convalescent COVID-19.

The chain couples TRBV19 to TRBJ2-1; 7 nucleotides match TRBD2. V lost 8 bases and J lost 3; bases outside the gene matches: 7. This CDR3 is 14 amino acids long. Germline V gives CDR1 LNHDA, CDR2 SQIVND (reference sequence). The CDR3 is CASGQGGSYNEQFF. In DNA form, the CDR3 reads TGTGCCAGTGGGCAGGGCGGGAGCTACAATGAGCAGTTCTTC.

V is TRBV19 and J is TRBJ2-7, with D maybe TRBD2 (5 bases). Germline V lookup: CDR1 LNHDA, CDR2 SQIVND (reference sequence). The CDR3 has 13 amino acids. V lost 3 bases to trimming and J lost 5 bases, with 11 bases between them. The CDR3 coding sequence is TGTGCCAGTAGTATCGGTCTGCGGGACGAGCAGTACTTC. Translating gives CASSIGLRDEQYF.

This clone is a singleton in its sample. V usage is TRBV23-1 and J usage is TRBJ2-2; 9 nucleotides agree with TRBD2. TRBV23-1 is given ORF status, its function remaining uncertain. J gave up 6 bases and V 5 bases, and 4 bases lay outside the gene matches. The CDR3 has 14 amino acids. CDR3 nucleotide sequence: TGCGCCAGCAGTGTAGCGGGAGAGGCCGGGGAGCTGTTTTTT. Amino acid sequence: CASSVAGEAGELFF.

V usage is TRBV7-6 and J usage is TRBJ2-1, with TRBD2 matching over 7 bases. CDR3 size: 15 residues. CDR1 and CDR2 (germline): SGHVS, FNYEAQ. V trimming: 5 bases; J trimming: 1 base; junction bases outside the gene matches: 5. The DNA of the CDR3 is TGTGCCAGCAGCCCAACTAGCGAGTCCTACAATGAGCAGTTCTTC. The encoded protein is CASSPTSESYNEQFF.

This clone was counted a few times. The genes are TRBV19 and TRBJ1-4, with D uncertain. Per the germline V gene, CDR1 is LNHDA and CDR2 is SQIVND (reference sequence). The V and J ends lost 3 bases and 6 bases respectively, with 8 bases between them. The CDR3 covers 13 residues. CDR3 sequence: CASSMAVYEKLFF. In nucleotides, the CDR3 is TGTGCCAGTAGTATGGCAGTCTATGAAAAACTGTTTTTT.

The V call is TRBV6-5, the J call TRBJ1-5, with a tentative D call TRBD1 (5 bases). The germline CDR1 and CDR2 sequences are MNHEY and SVGAGI. This CDR3 contains 15 residues. Trimming cost V 9 bases and J 1 base, with 16 bases left between them. The CDR3 coding sequence is TGTGCCAGTCGGACTGGGGAGGGGAGCAATCAGCCCCAGCATTTT. It encodes CASRTGEGSNQPQHF.